A selection of T cell receptor beta chains follows, all from one sample in a study of T-cell memory formation after mild COVID-19. MiXCR, run by TCRdb on the 5' RACE reads, gives a single entry per CDR3 protein. The sample includes roughly 130,000 distinct CDR3 sequences, about 6% of them seen just once. Sequencing was done on a sample of PBMCs or a T cell subset sorted from them (not recorded which). These receptors all stem from an adult woman who had mild COVID-19 (a few samples of this study predate the infection). Cell type and time point are not known. Both conserved end residues are part of each CDR3. Fields, in order: V gene, D gene, clone size, J gene, CDR3 protein, CDR3 DNA. A D gene is named only where the DNA matches it firmly. Clone size is given for some rows only: seen once, a few or many times, or a class if the clone is expanded.

TRBV24-1	.	.	TRBJ2-1	CATSDPVPTGSNEQFF	TGTGCCACCAGTGACCCCGTTCCCACGGGGAGTAATGAGCAGTTCTTC
TRBV5-1	TRBD1	.	TRBJ1-5	CASSLASGQGQPQHF	TGCGCCAGCAGCTTGGCGTCCGGACAGGGGCAGCCCCAGCATTTT
TRBV18	.	few	TRBJ1-1	CASSQRVQETEAFF	TGTGCCAGCTCGCAACGGGTACAGGAGACTGAAGCTTTCTTT
TRBV9	TRBD1	many	TRBJ2-5	CASSVTGTGAQETQYF	TGTGCCAGCAGCGTCACCGGGACAGGGGCACAAGAGACCCAGTACTTC
TRBV12-3/TRBV12-4	.	few	TRBJ2-1	CASSPMTNLAHNEQFF	TGTGCCAGCAGCCCCATGACCAATCTGGCACACAATGAGCAGTTCTTC
TRBV5-1	.	.	TRBJ1-1	CASSLVNQGNTEAFF	TGCGCCAGCAGCTTGGTAAACCAGGGGAACACTGAAGCTTTCTTT
TRBV6-5	.	few	TRBJ2-7	CASSYSWGRGDEQYF	TGTGCCAGCAGTTACTCATGGGGCCGCGGGGACGAGCAGTACTTC
TRBV7-2	.	few	TRBJ2-1	CASSSPLGPMRRSYNEQFF	TGTGCCAGCAGCTCCCCCCTGGGACCTATGAGAAGGAGCTACAATGAGCAGTTCTTC
TRBV19	.	few	TRBJ2-6	CASKPGQTSGANVLTF	TGTGCCAGTAAGCCGGGTCAGACCTCTGGGGCCAACGTCCTGACTTTC
TRBV7-9	TRBD1	many	TRBJ2-1	CASSFRQGWDNEQFF	TGTGCCAGCAGCTTTCGACAGGGGTGGGACAATGAGCAGTTCTTC
TRBV6-2/TRBV6-3	TRBD2	.	TRBJ2-7	CASRFGLAGVSEQYF	TGTGCCAGCAGATTCGGACTAGCGGGAGTATCCGAGCAGTACTTC
TRBV5-1	TRBD1	.	TRBJ1-4	CASSFLARGQGGEKLFF	TGCGCCAGCAGCTTCTTAGCTCGCGGACAGGGGGGTGAAAAACTGTTTTTT
TRBV4-2	.	many	TRBJ2-2	CASSQDQLRGELFF	TGTGCCAGCAGCCAAGATCAGCTGAGGGGGGAGCTGTTTTTT
TRBV12-3/TRBV12-4	TRBD1	few	TRBJ1-2	CASRQGYYGYTF	TGTGCCAGCAGACAGGGGTACTATGGCTACACCTTC
TRBV19	.	.	TRBJ1-2	CASSRTDPRGYGYTF	TGTGCCAGTAGTAGGACGGATCCTAGGGGCTATGGCTACACCTTC
TRBV25-1	.	.	TRBJ2-3	CASSSNRVRTDTQYF	TGTGCCAGCAGCTCAAACAGGGTTCGGACAGATACGCAGTATTTT
TRBV5-1	TRBD2	.	TRBJ2-1	CASSLGPSGRGGYNEQFF	TGCGCCAGCAGCTTGGGTCCTAGCGGGAGGGGGGGCTACAATGAGCAGTTCTTC
TRBV7-2	TRBD1	few	TRBJ1-2	CASSLGTGGRSYGYTF	TGTGCCAGCAGCTTGGGGACAGGGGGCAGAAGCTATGGCTACACCTTC
TRBV3-1	.	.	TRBJ1-2	CASSLTLRGPSGYTF	TGTGCCAGCAGCCTAACCCTCCGGGGTCCGTCTGGCTACACCTTC
TRBV7-7	.	many	TRBJ2-5	CASTLLVAGSQETQYF	TGTGCTAGCACCTTACTCGTCGCGGGTTCCCAAGAGACCCAGTACTTC
TRBV18	.	many	TRBJ2-1	CANSLDSSSYNEQFF	TGTGCCAACTCCCTTGACAGCAGCTCCTACAATGAGCAGTTCTTC
TRBV12-5	.	.	TRBJ1-5	CASGLPTDCYQPQHF	TGTGCTAGTGGTTTGCCAACGGACTGCTATCAGCCCCAGCATTTT
TRBV29-1	TRBD1	many	TRBJ2-5	CSVALGQGVTQYF	TGCAGCGTTGCTCTGGGACAGGGAGTGACCCAGTACTTC
TRBV7-8	.	many	TRBJ1-5	CASSSTYSNQPQHF	TGTGCCAGCAGCTCGACATACAGCAATCAGCCCCAGCATTTT
TRBV24-1	TRBD1	.	TRBJ2-7	CATSDRQGTKYEQYF	TGTGCCACCAGTGACCGACAGGGGACAAAGTACGAGCAGTACTTC
TRBV12-5	.	few	TRBJ2-7	CASGLDGYEQYF	TGTGCTAGTGGTTTGGACGGCTACGAGCAGTACTTC
TRBV6-5	.	.	TRBJ2-7	CASSYSAASSYEQYF	TGTGCCAGCAGTTACTCCGCGGCCAGCTCCTACGAGCAGTACTTC
TRBV29-1	.	.	TRBJ1-1	CSVDARMNTEAFF	TGCAGCGTTGACGCCCGCATGAACACTGAAGCTTTCTTT
TRBV7-2	.	few	TRBJ1-5	CASSPTWSGGPQHF	TGTGCCAGCAGCCCAACATGGAGTGGCGGGCCCCAGCATTTT
TRBV5-1	TRBD2	few	TRBJ2-1	CASSSSGTSGRSEQFF	TGCGCCAGCAGCTCGTCTGGGACTAGCGGGAGGTCTGAGCAGTTCTTC
TRBV5-1	.	.	TRBJ2-5	CASSLGLVKETQYF	TGCGCCAGCAGCTTGGGTCTAGTCAAGGAGACCCAGTACTTC
TRBV30	TRBD1	.	TRBJ2-3	CACRDRDSTDTQYF	TGTGCCTGCCGGGACAGGGATAGTACAGATACGCAGTATTTT
TRBV7-2	.	.	TRBJ2-1	CASSLNLEQFF	TGTGCCAGCAGCTTAAATTTAGAGCAGTTCTTC
TRBV20-1	TRBD1	few	TRBJ2-7	CSAAQGPEQYF	TGCAGTGCTGCACAGGGGCCCGAGCAGTACTTC
TRBV27	TRBD1	.	TRBJ2-1	CASSPRQGRYNEQFF	TGTGCCAGCAGCCCTAGACAGGGGAGGTACAATGAGCAGTTCTTC
TRBV24-1	TRBD1	many	TRBJ1-5	CATSDKFRDRGDQPQHF	TGTGCCACCAGTGATAAGTTCCGGGACAGGGGGGATCAGCCCCAGCATTTT
TRBV7-8	TRBD1	many	TRBJ2-1	CASSARRTGRYNEQFF	TGTGCCAGCAGCGCAAGGAGGACAGGGCGCTACAATGAGCAGTTCTTC
TRBV9	.	few	TRBJ1-1	CASSPADGVSTEAFF	TGTGCCAGCAGCCCAGCGGACGGAGTGAGTACTGAAGCTTTCTTT
TRBV7-9	.	many	TRBJ2-5	CASSLVGETQYF	TGTGCCAGCAGCTTGGTTGGGGAGACCCAGTACTTC
TRBV6-5	.	few	TRBJ2-1	CASSYDRSSYNEQFF	TGTGCCAGCAGTTACGACCGAAGCTCCTACAATGAGCAGTTCTTC